The 26 T cell receptor beta chains reported below all come from one sample, sequenced in a study of T cell changes during pregnancy in multiple sclerosis. Produced via immunoSEQ multiplex PCR; TCRdb's table is partial and in-frame only. The table shows fewer than 60,000 clones, with 94% occurring only once. This specimen consisted of CD4+ T cells from peripheral blood mononuclear cells, obtained in the third trimester of pregnancy. The receptors derive from a female donor with multiple sclerosis, enrolled in a pregnancy study.

The chain is built from TRBV7-2 and TRBJ1-3; no clear D. This CDR3 is built from 15 residues. Per germline, CDR1 SGHTA and CDR2 FQGNSA. V lost 1 base and J lost 0, with 7 bases in between. The CDR3 DNA is TGTGCCAGCAGCTTAGTTACCGGCTCTGGAAACACCATATATTTT. It specifies CASSLVTGSGNTIYF.

The genes are TRBV2 and TRBJ1-5, with 11 bases that match TRBD1. This CDR3 contains 15 residues. Germline lookup yields CDR1 SNHLY and CDR2 FYNNEI. J was trimmed by 7 bases and V by 8 bases; bases with no gene match: 10. The CDR3 protein is CASQLWGQGGQPQHF. The CDR3 region has the DNA TGTGCCAGCCAGCTGTGGGGACAGGGGGGACAGCCCCAGCATTTT.

This chain joins TRBV7-9 and TRBJ2-7; TRBD2 aligns across 15 bases. Germline loops: CDR1 SEHNR, CDR2 FQNEAQ (reference sequence). CDR3 length: 16 amino acids. V gave up 5 bases and J gave up 3 bases; unmatched junction bases: 5. DNA for the CDR3: TGTGCCAGCAGCCGGACTAGCGGGAGGGTCGGCTACGAGCAGTACTTC. Translated: CASSRTSGRVGYEQYF.

The chain employs TRBV30 and TRBJ1-1, with unresolved D. Trimming removed 4 bases at V and 10 bases at J, with 16 bases between. Germline V lookup: CDR1 GTSNPN, CDR2 SVGIG (reference sequence). The CDR3 length is 12 residues. Here the CDR3 reads CAWTPAVARAFF. The CDR3 DNA reads as TGTGCCTGGACTCCCGCCGTTGCTAGAGCTTTCTTT.

The CDR3 sequence: CASSQSHRGNEKLFF. Here the CDR3 DNA reads TGTGCCAGCAGCCAATCACATCGGGGTAATGAAAAACTGTTTTTT. This chain links TRBV14 with TRBJ1-4; no reliable D call. Germline CDR1 and CDR2: SGHDN and FVKESK. V dropped 2 bases and J dropped 4 bases, with 11 bases sitting between them. The CDR3 loop spans 15 amino acids.

The CDR3 is CATSSPGGPNEKLFF. In DNA form, the CDR3 reads TGTGCCACCAGCAGCCCAGGGGGTCCTAATGAAAAACTGTTTTTT. The V and J genes are TRBV15 and TRBJ1-4; 7 positions agree with TRBD1. The CDR3 length is 15 residues. The V gene end was trimmed by 3 bases and the J gene end by 3 bases; junction bases not matched to a gene: 4. Germline V CDR1 and CDR2: LNHNV, YYDKDF (reference sequence).

V and J are TRBV6-5 and TRBJ1-2, with D maybe TRBD1 (6 bases). Germline values: CDR1 MNHEY, CDR2 SVGAGI. The CDR3 has 16 residues. The V gene lost 4 bases and the J gene lost 5 bases, with 20 bases spanning the gap. The CDR3 sequence is CASSLTGHSLGYGYTF. DNA of the CDR3: TGTGCCAGCAGTTTAACGGGACATTCGCTTGGATATGGCTACACCTTC.

V and J are TRBV6-5 and TRBJ1-4, with 7 bases fitting TRBD1. Germline loops: CDR1 MNHEY, CDR2 SVGAGI. The CDR3 runs 14 residues. Trimming took 1 base from V and 5 from J; bases not matched to a gene: 1. CDR3 region: CASSYLGGNEKLFF. As DNA, the CDR3 is TGTGCCAGCAGTTACTTAGGGGGCAATGAAAAACTGTTTTTT.

V and J are TRBV5-6 and TRBJ1-6; D is possibly TRBD1 (6 bases). Germline lookup yields CDR1 SGHDT and CDR2 YYEEEE. CDR3 length: 16 residues. V was clipped by 4 bases and J by 1 base, with 12 bases between them. Here the CDR3 DNA reads TGTGCCAGCAGCCGGAACAGGGTTTCCTATAATTCACCCCTCCACTTT. Translation: CASSRNRVSYNSPLHF.

This clone was picked up one time. The CDR3 DNA reads TGTGCCAGCACTGGGGCGTCCTACGAGCAGTACTTC. Its translation is CASTGASYEQYF. The rearrangement links TRBV2 to TRBJ2-7; possibly TRBD1 for D (5 bases). The length of the CDR3 is 12 residues. Trimming cost V 7 bases and J 1 base, with 8 bases left between them. From germline, CDR1 is SNHLY and CDR2 FYNNEI.

The chain carries TRBV5-8 and TRBJ2-1; 10 nucleotides align to TRBD2. From germline, CDR1 is SGHTS and CDR2 YDEGEE. The CDR3 loop spans 20 amino acids. The ends lost 2 bases at V and 0 bases at J; junction bases unmatched: 14. CDR3 amino acids: CASSLFKSSRTSGSYNEQFF. The CDR3 bases are TGTGCCAGCAGCTTATTTAAGTCCTCTAGGACTAGCGGCTCCTACAATGAGCAGTTCTTC.

The rearrangement joins TRBV25-1 to TRBJ2-5; 7 bases agree with TRBD1. Germline values: CDR1 MGHDK, CDR2 SYGVNS. The CDR3 sequence is 15 residues long. V lost 6 bases to trimming and J lost 7 bases; unmatched junction nucleotides: 14. For the CDR3, the DNA is TGTGCCAGCAGGGAAACAGGGGTGGCAATTGCGACCCAGTACTTC. Amino acid sequence: CASRETGVAIATQYF.

The J gene is TRBJ2-1, the V gene TRBV19, with TRBD2 matching over 11 bases. In germline, CDR1 is LNHDA, CDR2 SQIVND (reference sequence). Unmatched junction bases numbered 2, after V lost 3 bases and J lost 4 bases. This CDR3 spans 15 amino acids. CDR3 loop: CASSMVAGGYNEQFF. The CDR3 coding sequence is TGTGCCAGTAGTATGGTAGCGGGAGGGTACAATGAGCAGTTCTTC.

This clone was detected once. The chain combines TRBV29-1 with TRBJ2-7; D remains ambiguous. In germline, CDR1 is SQVTM, CDR2 ANQGSEA. The V end was cut by 3 bases, the J end by 1 base, with 4 bases between. CDR3 length equals 11 residues. This CDR3 is CSVEESYEQYF. CDR3 nucleotides: TGCAGCGTTGAGGAGTCCTACGAGCAGTACTTC.

V is TRBV28 and J is TRBJ2-7; 12 bases match TRBD2. CDR1 MDHEN and CDR2 SYDVKM come from the germline V gene. Germline trimming cut 4 bases from V and 3 bases from J; bases unmatched to any gene: 4. The CDR3 runs to 15 residues. CDR3 in DNA: TGTGCCAGCAGTTCCCTAGCGGGAGGGGTCTACGAGCAGTACTTC. Its protein is CASSSLAGGVYEQYF.

DNA of the CDR3: TGTGCCAGCAGTGACAGCTTTGCAACTAATGAAAAACTGTTTTTT. Its translation: CASSDSFATNEKLFF. The chain employs TRBV28 and TRBJ1-4; D perhaps matches TRBD1 (5 bases). CDR1 MDHEN and CDR2 SYDVKM come from the germline V gene. Trimming pared 5 bases from V and 0 bases from J, leaving 10 bases between. CDR3 length equals 15 residues. Full variable domain (outside the CDR3, taken from reference TRBV28 and TRBJ1-4): DVKVTQSSRYLVKRTGEKVFLECVQDMDHENMFWYRQDPGLGLRLIYFSYDVKMKEKGDIPEGYSVSREKKERFSLILESASTNQTSMYLCASSDSFATNEKLFFGSGTQLSVL.

The rearrangement uses TRBV29-1 and TRBJ1-1, with D maybe TRBD1 (5 bases). CDR3 length: 14 residues. Trimming stripped 1 base from V and 1 base from J, with 10 bases between. The germline CDR1 and CDR2 sequences are SQVTM and ANQGSEA. Here the CDR3 reads CSVEGQLTNTEAFF. CDR3 coding DNA: TGCAGCGTTGAAGGACAGCTTACGAACACTGAAGCTTTCTTT. Full variable domain (remainder filled in from reference TRBV29-1 and TRBJ1-1): SAVISQKPSRDICQRGTSLTIQCQVDSQVTMMFWYRQQPGQSLTLIATANQGSEATYESGFVIDKFPISRPNLTFSTLTVSNMSPEDSSIYLCSVEGQLTNTEAFFGQGTRLTVV.

V and J are TRBV11-2 and TRBJ1-2; 7 bases align to TRBD1. CDR1 is SGHAT, CDR2 FQNNGV, per germline. Trimming took 6 bases from V and 3 from J; bases not matched to a gene: 7. The CDR3 consists of 14 residues. Here the CDR3 DNA reads TGTGCCAGCAGGAACGGAGGGGGCGACTATGGCTACACCTTC. Protein: CASRNGGGDYGYTF.

The rearrangement uses TRBV5-1 and TRBJ2-2, with a possible D match to TRBD1 (6 bases). Germline assignment: CDR1 SGHRS and CDR2 YFSETQ. V was cut by 1 base and J by 1 base, with 14 bases left in between. The CDR3 sequence is 17 residues long. CDR3 sequence (DNA): TGCGCCAGCAGCTTGCGTTCGCCGGGACAGAACACCGGGGAGCTGTTTTTT. This encodes CASSLRSPGQNTGELFF. The full variable domain, its missing parts supplied by reference TRBV5-1 and TRBJ2-2, is KAGVTQTPRYLIKTRGQQVTLSCSPISGHRSVSWYQQTPGQGLQFLFEYFSETQRNKGNFPGRFSGRQFSNSRSEMNVSTLELGDSALYLCASSLRSPGQNTGELFFGEGSRLTVL.

The chain has TRBV2 and TRBJ2-5; 10 positions agree with TRBD1. Germline CDR1 SNHLY, CDR2 FYNNEI. This CDR3 has 15 residues. With 2 bases clipped from V and 4 bases from J, the junction kept 4 bases outside the gene matches. The CDR3 here is CASSESRTGGETQYF. The CDR3 nucleotides read TGTGCCAGCAGTGAAAGCAGGACAGGGGGAGAGACCCAGTACTTC. Full variable domain (missing parts from reference TRBV2 and TRBJ2-5): EPEVTQTPSHQVTQMGQEVILRCVPISNHLYFYWYRQILGQKVEFLVSFYNNEISEKSEIFDDQFSVERPDGSNFTLKIRSTKLEDSAMYFCASSESRTGGETQYFGPGTRLLVL.

The CDR3 here is CASSLRGETQYF. CDR3 DNA: TGTGCCAGCAGCTTACGGGGAGAGACCCAGTACTTC. The chain employs TRBV7-2 and TRBJ2-5; D might be TRBD2 (5 bases). The CDR3 contains 12 residues. V lost 2 bases to trimming and J lost 4 bases, with 5 bases between them. CDR1 SGHTA and CDR2 FQGNSA come from the germline V gene.

V is TRBV28 and J is TRBJ2-7; the match to TRBD2 covers 12 bases. Germline V CDR1 and CDR2: MDHEN, SYDVKM. CDR3 length: 17 residues. V shed 2 bases, J shed 3 bases, and the junction held 8 bases outside the gene matches. Written as DNA, the CDR3 is TGTGCCAGCAGTTTAGTCCTAGCGGGAGGGGGGGGCTACGAGCAGTACTTC. Amino acids: CASSLVLAGGGGYEQYF.

This clone is a singleton in its sample. The CDR3 bases are TGCGCCAGCAGCCAAGTTGGCGGCACCGGGGAGCTGTTTTTT. Translated: CASSQVGGTGELFF. This rearrangement joins TRBV4-3 to TRBJ2-2, with D hard to call. Trimming cost V 1 base and J 4 bases, with 7 bases left between them. CDR1 is LGHNA, CDR2 YSLEER, per germline. CDR3 length: 14 amino acids.

This rearrangement joins TRBV5-1 to TRBJ1-1; D might be TRBD1 (5 bases). The V end lost 0 bases, the J end lost 1 base, and 7 bases lay between the germline ends. This CDR3 region has 14 residues. Per germline, CDR1 SGHRS and CDR2 YFSETQ. The CDR3 region has the DNA TGCGCCAGCAGCTTGGCTGGACAGAACACTGAAGCTTTCTTT. Protein: CASSLAGQNTEAFF.

The rearrangement links TRBV7-8 to TRBJ2-5; 10 bases match TRBD2. J lost 3 bases, V lost 5 bases, and 18 bases had no gene match. There are 19 residues in the CDR3. Per the germline V gene, CDR1 is SGHVS and CDR2 is FQNEAQ. CDR3 loop: CASSQVGSSGSLEKETQYF. Here the CDR3 DNA reads TGTGCCAGCAGCCAGGTCGGGTCTAGCGGGAGCCTGGAAAAAGAGACCCAGTACTTC.

V is TRBV27 and J is TRBJ1-2; D is unclear. Trimming removed 4 bases at V and 0 bases at J, with 21 bases between. This CDR3 is 18 amino acids long. The germline gives CDR1 MNHEY, CDR2 SMNVEV (reference sequence). The CDR3 sequence is CASSSHRGWTEANYGYTF. CDR3 DNA: TGTGCCAGCAGTTCCCACCGCGGATGGACTGAGGCTAACTATGGCTACACCTTC.